The entry below describes one T cell receptor beta chain. Recruitment covered roughly 22 US areas and drew participants whose ages spanned roughly 18 to 89 years. The sample belongs to a study of blood T cell repertoires in COVID-19. In the study overall: Some COVID-19 samples were acute and others convalescent; all came from the United States, Italy and Spain.

The V gene's germline CDR1 is MDHEN and CDR2 SYDVKM. V lost 3 bases to trimming and J lost 7 bases, with 13 bases between them. This CDR3 is built from 14 residues. Under the authors' procedure: Amplified reference gene primers provided the basis for estimating nucleated cell counts. The assay was immunoSEQ multiplex PCR, and TCRdb's table has in-frame clones only and misses some. Clone size and V and J calls were adopted from that table, with D and trimming inferred from the DNA. This table holds some 200,000 clones, approximately 92% found once. The TCR originated in a woman younger than 35 in a cohort exposed to, infected with or recovered from COVID-19 (not recorded which). The sample comprised PBMCs or T cells enriched from blood (not recorded which). This sequence joins TRBV28 and TRBJ2-1; D is unclear. Here the CDR3 reads CASSFSGGENEQFF. For the CDR3, the DNA is TGTGCCAGCAGTTTTTCGGGTGGTGAGAATGAGCAGTTCTTC.